This T cell receptor (beta chain) came from a study of cytomegalovirus exposure and HLA in healthy donors. Findings of the study overall: Among the sequence variants, a highly shared cluster was likely an artifact of sequencing. The HLA-A and HLA-B alleles of most subjects were reportedly predicted accurately from TCR beta sequences.

Vbeta (60) and Jbeta (13) primers were used in the PCR. Assay: immunoSEQ multiplex PCR; the TCRdb copy retains only in-frame clones and omits some. The data show 220,000 or so clones, 70% to 85% seen once. Regarding this clone: The target antigen is unknown.

Though nominally healthy at sampling, donors likely had unrecorded immune exposures. V gave up 8 bases and J gave up 6 bases, with 11 bases separating them. Germline CDR1 MNHEY, CDR2 SVGAGI. The CDR3 is 11 residues long. The sequence was collected from a male donor in good health and CMV-seronegative. V and J are TRBV6-5 and TRBJ2-7; D gene unclear. The sequenced sample consisted of PBMCs. CDR3 residues: CASRFYGEQYF. As DNA, the CDR3 is TGTGCCAGCCGGTTCTACGGCGAGCAGTACTTC.